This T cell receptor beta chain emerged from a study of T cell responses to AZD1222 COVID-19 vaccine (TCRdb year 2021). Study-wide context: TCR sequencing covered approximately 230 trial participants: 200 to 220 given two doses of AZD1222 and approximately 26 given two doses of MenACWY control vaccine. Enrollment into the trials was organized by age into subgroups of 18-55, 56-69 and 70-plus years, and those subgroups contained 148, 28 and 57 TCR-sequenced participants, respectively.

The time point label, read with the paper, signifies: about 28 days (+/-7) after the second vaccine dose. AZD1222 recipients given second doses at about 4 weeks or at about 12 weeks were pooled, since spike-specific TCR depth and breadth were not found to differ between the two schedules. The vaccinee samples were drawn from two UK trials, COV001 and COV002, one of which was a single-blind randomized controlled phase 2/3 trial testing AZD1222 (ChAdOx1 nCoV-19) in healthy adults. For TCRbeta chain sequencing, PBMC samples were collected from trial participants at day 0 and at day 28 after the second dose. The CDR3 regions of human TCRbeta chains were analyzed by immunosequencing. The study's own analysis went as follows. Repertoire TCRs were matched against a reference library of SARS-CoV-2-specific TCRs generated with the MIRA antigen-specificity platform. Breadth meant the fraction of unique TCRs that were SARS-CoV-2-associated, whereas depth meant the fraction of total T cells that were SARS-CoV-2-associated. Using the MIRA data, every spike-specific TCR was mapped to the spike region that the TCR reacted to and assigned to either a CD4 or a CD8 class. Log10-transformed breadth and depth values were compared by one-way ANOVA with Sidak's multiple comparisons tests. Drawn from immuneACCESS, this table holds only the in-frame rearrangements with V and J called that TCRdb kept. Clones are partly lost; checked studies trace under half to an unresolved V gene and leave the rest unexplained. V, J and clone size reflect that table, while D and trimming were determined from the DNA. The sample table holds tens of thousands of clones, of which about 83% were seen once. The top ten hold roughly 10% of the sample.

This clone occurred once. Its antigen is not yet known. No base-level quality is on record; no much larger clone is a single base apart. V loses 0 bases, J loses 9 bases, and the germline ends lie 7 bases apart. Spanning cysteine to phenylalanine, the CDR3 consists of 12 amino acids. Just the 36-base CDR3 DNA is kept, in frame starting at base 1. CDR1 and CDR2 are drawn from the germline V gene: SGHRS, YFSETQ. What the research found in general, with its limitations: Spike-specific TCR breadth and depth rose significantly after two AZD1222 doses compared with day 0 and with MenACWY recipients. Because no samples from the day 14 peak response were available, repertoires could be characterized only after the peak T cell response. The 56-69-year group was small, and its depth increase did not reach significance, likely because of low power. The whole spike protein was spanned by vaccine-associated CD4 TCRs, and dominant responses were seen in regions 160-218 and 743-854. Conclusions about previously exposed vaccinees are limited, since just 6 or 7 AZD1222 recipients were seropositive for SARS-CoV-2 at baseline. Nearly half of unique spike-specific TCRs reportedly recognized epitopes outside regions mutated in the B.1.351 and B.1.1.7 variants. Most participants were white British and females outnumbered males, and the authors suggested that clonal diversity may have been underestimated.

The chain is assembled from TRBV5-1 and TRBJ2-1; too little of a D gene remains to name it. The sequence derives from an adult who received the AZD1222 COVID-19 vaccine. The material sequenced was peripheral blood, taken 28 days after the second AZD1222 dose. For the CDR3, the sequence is CASSLDKGEQFF. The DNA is TGCGCCAGCAGCTTGGACAAGGGTGAGCAGTTCTTC.